These 9 T cell receptor beta chains share one sample of origin, sequenced in a study of T cell responses to AZD1222 COVID-19 vaccine. Measured with immunoSEQ multiplex PCR; TCRdb has only the in-frame clones, and not every one. The table records some 130,000 clones, around 84% of them present only once. The specimen was peripheral blood, collected on day 0 of AZD1222 vaccination. All receptors come from an adult in good health.

The chain carries TRBV2 and TRBJ2-4; D unclear. The CDR3 contains 15 residues. The germline V gene has CDR1 SNHLY and CDR2 FYNNEI. V dropped 5 bases and J dropped 0 bases, with 11 bases sitting between them. In nucleotides, the CDR3 is TGTGCCAGCAGTCCTACCCCAGGAGCCAAAAACATTCAGTACTTC. Protein product: CASSPTPGAKNIQYF.

This clone showed up just a few times. The gene calls are TRBV6-5 and TRBJ1-1, with D unclear. Trimming removed 0 bases at V and 7 bases at J, with 6 bases between. Germline lookup yields CDR1 MNHEY and CDR2 SVGAGI. This CDR3 comprises 12 residues. The CDR3 reads CASSYSGSEAFF. CDR3 DNA: TGTGCCAGCAGTTACTCAGGCAGTGAAGCTTTCTTT.

The chain has TRBV7-6 and TRBJ2-5; D is unclear. The germline V gene has CDR1 SGHVS and CDR2 FNYEAQ. The length of the CDR3 is 12 residues. Trimming removed 5 bases at V and 2 bases at J, with 6 bases between. The CDR3 spells CASSPNQETQYF. The CDR3 DNA sequence: TGTGCCAGCAGCCCCAATCAAGAGACCCAGTACTTC.

The chain has TRBV7-9 and TRBJ1-5; maybe TRBD1 (5 bases). Germline CDR1 SEHNR, CDR2 FQNEAQ (reference sequence). The CDR3 has 17 residues. The germline V and J ends were trimmed by 3 bases and 0 bases, with 15 bases remaining between them. The CDR3, as DNA: TGTGCCAGCAGCTTGGTTCGACAGCCTTATAGCAATCAGCCCCAGCATTTT. It is translated as CASSLVRQPYSNQPQHF.

The rearrangement joins TRBV4-1 to TRBJ2-2, with TRBD1 matching over 7 bases. With V trimmed by 2 bases and J by 6 bases, 3 bases remained unmatched. CDR1 and CDR2 from the germline V gene are MGHRA and YSYEKL. The CDR3 sequence is 14 residues long. This CDR3 reads CASSQHRGAGELFF. CDR3 sequence (DNA): TGCGCCAGCAGCCAACACAGGGGAGCCGGGGAGCTGTTTTTT.

The chain combines TRBV5-4 with TRBJ2-7; 7 nucleotides align to TRBD2. The J segment lost 5 bases and the V segment lost 3 bases, leaving 5 bases of the junction unmatched. CDR1 and CDR2 from the germline V gene are SGHNT and YYREEE (reference sequence). CDR3 size: 13 residues. The CDR3: CASSSGLVNEQYF. CDR3 nucleotide sequence: TGTGCCAGCAGCTCCGGACTAGTAAACGAGCAGTACTTC.

The V gene is TRBV10-2, the J gene TRBJ1-1; no definite D call. V was pared by 1 base and J by 0 bases, with 9 bases between. Germline CDR1 WSHSY, CDR2 SAAADI. The CDR3 sequence is 15 residues long. CDR3 amino acids: CASSELQTLNTEAFF. CDR3 DNA: TGCGCCAGCAGTGAGTTGCAGACGTTGAACACTGAAGCTTTCTTT.

The chain has TRBV5-6 and TRBJ1-3; D is undetermined. V lost 3 bases and J 2 bases, leaving 15 bases between the germline ends. Germline V gene data show CDR1 as SGHDT and CDR2 as YYEEEE. The length of the CDR3 is 16 residues. CDR3 nucleotides: TGTGCCAGCAGCTCTCAAGCCGGACGGGCTGGAAACACCATATATTTT. Protein product: CASSSQAGRAGNTIYF.

This chain joins TRBV5-5 and TRBJ2-7, with D perhaps matching TRBD2 (5 bases). The ends were cut back, 6 bases at V and 3 bases at J, with 25 bases in the middle. This CDR3 is 17 amino acids long. In germline, CDR1 is SGHKS, CDR2 YYEKEE (reference sequence). DNA for the CDR3: TGTGCCAGCACCCGGCGAGAGGGCTCTACGGAGATCTACGAGCAGTACTTC. Translation: CASTRREGSTEIYEQYF.